What follows is one T cell receptor (beta chain) and its context. The data are from a study of T cells in Graves' hyperthyroidism and ophthalmopathy. The CDR3 totals 12 residues. The germline gives CDR1 SQVTM, CDR2 ANQGSEA. V was pared by 1 base and J by 3 bases, with 6 bases between. There were TCR beta CDR3 regions amplified from RNA transcripts. First-round RT-PCR with HTBI primers amplified the TCR CDR3 region. TCRdb independently ran MiXCR on the multiplex PCR reads; one entry per CDR3 protein. The sample has 500,000 to 600,000 distinct CDR3 sequences, approximately 49% seen once. V is TRBV29-1 and J is TRBJ1-2; D gene uncertain. The receptor was isolated from an adult woman with Graves' disease, either hyperthyroidism or ophthalmopathy (not recorded which). Sequenced: peripheral blood or thyroid tissue (not recorded which). The DNA for the CDR3 is TGCAGCGTTGAAGTCAGTGACTATGGCTACACCTTC. Translated, it gives CSVEVSDYGYTF.